A selection of T cell receptor beta chains follows, all from one sample in a study of T-cell memory formation after mild COVID-19. Each CDR3 protein is one row after TCRdb ran MiXCR on the 5' RACE reads. Among approximately 150,000 distinct CDR3 sequences listed, under 25% were seen once. The sequenced material came from PBMCs or a T cell subset sorted from them (not recorded which). The origin of the receptors is an adult woman who had mild COVID-19 (a few samples of this study predate the infection). Cell type and time point are not known. Both conserved end residues are part of each CDR3. The order of the fields is D gene, V gene, clone size, J gene, CDR3 length, CDR3 DNA, CDR3 protein. The D gene is left open where the match is weak. Clone sizes are given selectively: once, few, many, or a class where the clone is expanded.

TRBD1	TRBV24-1	NA	TRBJ1-4	15	TGTGCCACCAGTGACACCGGGACAGGGGATGAAAAACTGTTTTTT	CATSDTGTGDEKLFF
TRBD2	TRBV7-2	NA	TRBJ2-1	15	TGTGCCAGCAGGGCCGGACTAGCGCGCTACAATGAGCAGTTCTTC	CASRAGLARYNEQFF
NA	TRBV12-3/TRBV12-4	NA	TRBJ1-2	14	TGTGCCAGCAGTACAGGACCCCGGGACTATGGCTACACCTTC	CASSTGPRDYGYTF
TRBD1	TRBV10-3	many	TRBJ2-7	13	TGTGCCATCGGCGGACAGGGGAGCTACGAGCAGTACTTC	CAIGGQGSYEQYF
NA	TRBV10-3	few	TRBJ2-2	15	TGTGCCATCAGTGAAAGGGTCACTAATGCCGGGGAGCTGTTTTTT	CAISERVTNAGELFF
TRBD1	TRBV5-1	few	TRBJ2-5	15	TGCGCCAGCAGCGTTGGGGACAGGGGGCCGGAGACCCAGTACTTC	CASSVGDRGPETQYF
NA	TRBV5-8	NA	TRBJ2-7	15	TGTGCCAGCAGCCCGGGGGGCGCAGGAACCTACGAGCAGTACTTC	CASSPGGAGTYEQYF
NA	TRBV7-9	few	TRBJ2-3	15	TGTGCCAGCAGCTTAGAGCAGGGGCGGACAGATACGCAGTATTTT	CASSLEQGRTDTQYF
NA	TRBV11-1	few	TRBJ2-3	12	TGTGCCAGCACCCCCAGGGACGATACGCAGTATTTT	CASTPRDDTQYF
TRBD1	TRBV5-1	NA	TRBJ2-2	15	TGCGCCAGCAGCATGGACAGGGACAACACCGGGGAGCTGTTTTTT	CASSMDRDNTGELFF
TRBD1	TRBV5-1	NA	TRBJ2-1	15	TGCGCCAGCAGCTCCACAGGGGCGTTCTACAATGAGCAGTTCTTC	CASSSTGAFYNEQFF
NA	TRBV28	NA	TRBJ1-5	15	TGTGCCAGCAGAAATGGAGGGAATGACAATCAGCCCCAGCATTTT	CASRNGGNDNQPQHF
TRBD1	TRBV7-8	few	TRBJ1-5	15	TGTGCCAGCAGCTCGGGACAGGGACGCAATCAGCCCCAGCATTTT	CASSSGQGRNQPQHF
NA	TRBV6-2/TRBV6-3	NA	TRBJ1-6	16	TGTGCCAGCAGTTACTCGGAGAGCTCCTATAATTCACCCCTCCACTTT	CASSYSESSYNSPLHF
NA	TRBV29-1	few	TRBJ2-1	11	TGCAGCGTTAAGCGGTACAATGAGCAGTTCTTC	CSVKRYNEQFF
NA	TRBV20-1	NA	TRBJ2-3	17	TGCAGTGTTAGAGTCGCGGGGCTCCGTTCTAGCACAGATACGCAGTATTTT	CSVRVAGLRSSTDTQYF
NA	TRBV7-9	NA	TRBJ2-4	15	TGTGCCAGCAGCCAGGGGAGGGGTATAGTAGACATTCAGTACTTC	CASSQGRGIVDIQYF
NA	TRBV14	NA	TRBJ1-1	13	TGTGCCAGCAGCCAAGACACGCACACTGAAGCTTTCTTT	CASSQDTHTEAFF
NA	TRBV6-6	NA	TRBJ2-1	14	TGTGCCAGCAGTTACTCCCCTAGCACTAATGAGCAGTTCTTC	CASSYSPSTNEQFF
NA	TRBV7-2	NA	TRBJ2-7	14	TGTGCCAGCAGCCTCGACAGGAGCTCCTACGAGCAGTACTTC	CASSLDRSSYEQYF